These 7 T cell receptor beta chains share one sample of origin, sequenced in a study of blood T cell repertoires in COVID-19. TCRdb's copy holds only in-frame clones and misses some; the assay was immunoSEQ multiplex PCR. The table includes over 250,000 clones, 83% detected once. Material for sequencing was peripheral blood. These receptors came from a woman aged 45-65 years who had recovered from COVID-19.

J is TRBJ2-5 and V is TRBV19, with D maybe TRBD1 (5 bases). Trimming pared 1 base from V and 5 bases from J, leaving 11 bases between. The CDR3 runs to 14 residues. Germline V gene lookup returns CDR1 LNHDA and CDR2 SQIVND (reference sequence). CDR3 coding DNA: TGTGCCAGTAGTATAGGGGCAGGGCGGGAGACCCAGTACTTC. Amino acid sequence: CASSIGAGRETQYF.

This chain's CDR3 is CASSQLSDKGYTF. DNA for the CDR3: TGTGCCAGCAGCCAACTTTCGGACAAAGGCTACACCTTC. The chain employs TRBV3-1 (or the pseudogene TRBV3-2) and TRBJ1-2; D perhaps matches TRBD1 (5 bases). The germline V and J ends were trimmed by 2 bases and 8 bases, with 12 bases remaining between them. The germline CDR1 and CDR2 sequences are LGHDT and YNNKEL (reference sequence). This CDR3 spans 13 amino acids.

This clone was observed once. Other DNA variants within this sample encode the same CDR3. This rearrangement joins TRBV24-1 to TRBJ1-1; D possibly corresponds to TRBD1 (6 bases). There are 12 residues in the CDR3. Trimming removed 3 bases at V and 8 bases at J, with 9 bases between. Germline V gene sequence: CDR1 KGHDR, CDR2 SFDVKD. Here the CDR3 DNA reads TGTGCCACCAGTGATCCCGGGACAGAAGCTTTCTTT. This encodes CATSDPGTEAFF.

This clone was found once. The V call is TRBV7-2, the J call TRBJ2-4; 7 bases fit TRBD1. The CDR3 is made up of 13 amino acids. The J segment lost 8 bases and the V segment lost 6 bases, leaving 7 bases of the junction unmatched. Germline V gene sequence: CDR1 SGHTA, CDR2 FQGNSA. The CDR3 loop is CASRVQGRDIQYF. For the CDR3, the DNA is TGTGCCAGCAGAGTACAGGGGAGAGACATTCAGTACTTC.

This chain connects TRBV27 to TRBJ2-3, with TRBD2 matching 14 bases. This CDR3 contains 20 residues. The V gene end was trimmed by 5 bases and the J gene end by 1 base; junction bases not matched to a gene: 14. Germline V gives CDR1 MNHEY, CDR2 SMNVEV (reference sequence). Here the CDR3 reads CASSTGTSGRVGLGTDTQYF. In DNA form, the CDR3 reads TGTGCCAGCAGTACCGGGACTAGCGGGAGAGTGGGGTTGGGCACAGATACGCAGTATTTT.

Here the CDR3 reads CASGLEWEGVSGYTF. The DNA of the CDR3 is TGTGCTAGTGGTTTGGAGTGGGAAGGGGTTAGTGGCTACACCTTC. The chain carries TRBV12-5 and TRBJ1-2; possibly TRBD1 for D (5 bases). CDR1 LGHNT and CDR2 FRNRAP come from the germline V gene. Trimming cost V 1 base and J 7 bases, with 16 bases left between them. The CDR3 has 15 amino acids. The full variable domain, in which reference TRBV12-5 and TRBJ1-2 provide the parts outside the CDR3, is DARVTQTPRHKVTEMGQEVTMRCQPILGHNTVFWYRQTMMQGLELLAYFRNRAPLDDSGMPKDRFSAEMPDATLATLKIQPSEPRDSAVYFCASGLEWEGVSGYTFGSGTRLTVV.

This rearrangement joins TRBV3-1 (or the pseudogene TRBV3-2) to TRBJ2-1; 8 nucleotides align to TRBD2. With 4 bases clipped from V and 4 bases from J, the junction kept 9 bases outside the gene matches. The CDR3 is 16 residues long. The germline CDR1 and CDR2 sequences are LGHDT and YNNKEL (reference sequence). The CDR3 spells CASSLKMRGVYNEQFF. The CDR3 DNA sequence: TGTGCCAGCAGCCTAAAGATGCGGGGGGTTTACAATGAGCAGTTCTTC.